This TCR beta chain was captured by sequencing in a study of shared clonotypes between healthy human individuals. About the study: Samples came from two female and a few male donors aged 18 to 49. CD4 naive and memory got three plates each, CD8 naive two, CD8 memory one. Study-level points and caveats: Larger richness was generally estimated for naive than memory subsets. Naive CD4 clonotypes were shared across several donors at roughly 4.6%.

This clone was seen once. Its cognate antigen is unknown. The protocol was immunoSEQ multiplex PCR, while the TCRdb copy is restricted to in-frame clones and leaves out a portion. The table has about 2.1 million clones, around 93% seen once; the top ten hold 1.5% to 2%. CD45RO-negative CD8 cells positively selected for CCR7 made up the naive population, which excluded terminally differentiated effector memory CD45RA+ cells. Source material: naive CD8+ T cells from PBMCs. The TCR was taken from a man between 18 and 29 years old in good health. Some clones in this sample may be carry-over from other donors' samples.

CDR3 sequence: CATSRSGGLAALHEQYF. The DNA of the CDR3 is TGTGCCACCAGCAGATCAGGGGGACTAGCGGCCCTACACGAGCAGTACTTC. The chain links TRBV15 to TRBJ2-7; 11 bases map to TRBD2. The CDR3 spans 17 residues. Germline V gene lookup returns CDR1 LNHNV and CDR2 YYDKDF (reference sequence). The ends lost 2 bases at V and 5 bases at J; junction bases unmatched: 11.